The clone carrying this T cell receptor beta chain showed up just a few times. These data come from a study of CD8 T cells in ankylosing spondylitis. Losses at the gene ends were 4 bases for V and 2 bases for J; bases not matched to a gene: 7. The length of the CDR3 is 16 residues. MiXCR, applied by TCRdb to the 5' RACE reads, yields one record per CDR3 protein. The repertoire holds 300,000 to 400,000 distinct CDR3 sequences, roughly 22% seen once, with about an eighth in the top ten. The rearrangement joins TRBV12-3 or TRBV12-4 to TRBJ2-3, with 9 bases aligning to TRBD2. This sequence originates from a male donor with ankylosing spondylitis or in good health (not recorded which). Source material: blood, either unsorted or a sorted T cell fraction (not recorded which). The CDR3, as DNA: TGTGCCAGCAGTTGGACGCGCGGGGGGGTCACAGATACGCAGTATTTT. Amino acid sequence: CASSWTRGGVTDTQYF.